This TCR beta chain was obtained from a study of T-cell reconstitution after alpha-beta-depleted transplantation in children. Study-level findings and limits: It was surviving recipient T cells and thymic progenitors that gave some patients high TCRbeta diversity at day 60. Newly produced T cells mostly accounted for T-cell counts and diversity one year post-transplant. Reports say that about two months after transplant, the alpha-beta T cells came out of several hundred graft clones that had expanded.

Trimming took 6 bases from V and 1 from J; bases not matched to a gene: 3. Germline loops: CDR1 SQVTM, CDR2 ANQGSEA. The length of the CDR3 is 13 residues. This clonotype occurred a few times. Its target is not known. Preparation of the TCRbeta library involved a method that used unique molecular identifiers. TCRdb ran MiXCR on the PCR reads and lists one entry per CDR3 protein. The table lists 530,000 or so distinct CDR3 sequences, roughly a quarter of them singletons. The rearrangement uses TRBV29-1 and TRBJ2-5; 9 bases are shared with TRBD2. Sequences were derived from PBMCs, sampled before TCRalphabeta/CD19-depleted stem cell transplant. This sequence was found in a boy less than two years old with Wiskott-Aldrich syndrome, due to receive a stem cell transplant. The CDR3 sequence is CSVPGLAQETQYF. The CDR3 coding sequence is TGCAGCGTCCCGGGACTAGCCCAAGAGACCCAGTACTTC.